This TCR beta chain was documented in a study of T cell repertoires in cytomegalovirus infection. CDR3 length: 12 amino acids. V was trimmed by 8 bases and J by 4 bases, leaving 9 bases between them. This clonotype showed up just a few times. Its specificity is unknown. Each CDR3 protein gets one entry after TCRdb re-called the reads with MiXCR. This repertoire shows about 920,000 distinct CDR3 sequences, 30% to 40% found once; its top ten account for more than 12%. The source material was cultured CD8+ T cells from PBMCs, sampled from culture after CMV antigen stimulation. This clonotype was sampled from a human donor in good health (CMV status not recorded). Some clones in this sample may be carry-over from other donors' samples. The rearrangement links TRBV12-3 or TRBV12-4 to TRBJ2-1, with D possibly TRBD1 on 6 matching bases. CDR3 loop: CASEGGYNEQFF. CDR3 nucleotide sequence: TGTGCCAGCGAAGGGGGTTACAATGAGCAGTTCTTC.